The next 32 T cell receptor beta chains were all read from a single sample in a study of cytomegalovirus exposure and HLA in healthy donors. The PCR contained 60 Vbeta and 13 Jbeta primers. TCRdb's table, derived via immunoSEQ multiplex PCR, lists solely in-frame clones and lacks some. Seen here are about 180,000 clones, around 76% observed once, and the top ten hold 2.5%. The sample comprised PBMCs. All receptors derive from a woman aged 25 to 39 in good health and CMV-seropositive.

This clone came up a few times. At the DNA level, this CDR3 is encoded by other sequences in the same sample as well. This sequence joins TRBV5-5 and TRBJ1-2, with 8 bases that match TRBD1. J was trimmed by 8 bases and V by 1 base; bases with no gene match: 1. The CDR3 spans 12 residues. The germline V gene has CDR1 SGHKS and CDR2 YYEKEE (reference sequence). CDR3 bases: TGTGCCAGCAGCTTGTCAGGGGGCGGCTACACCTTC. Translating it yields CASSLSGGGYTF. The full variable domain, its missing parts supplied by reference TRBV5-5 and TRBJ1-2, is DAGVTQSPTHLIKTRGQQVTLRCSPISGHKSVSWYQQVLGQGPQFIFQYYEKEERGRGNFPDRFSARQFPNYSSELNVNALLLGDSALYLCASSLSGGGYTFGSGTRLTVV.

This clone was detected only once. The chain carries TRBV5-8 and TRBJ2-3; the D gene is possibly TRBD1 (6 bases). The CDR3 is made up of 14 amino acids. The germline V gene has CDR1 SGHTS and CDR2 YDEGEE. V dropped 4 bases and J dropped 2 bases, with 11 bases sitting between them. CDR3 sequence (DNA): TGTGCCAGCAGCCAGGGACACTCCACAGATACGCAGTATTTT. The encoded protein is CASSQGHSTDTQYF.

The V call is TRBV5-4, the J call TRBJ2-5; D is possibly TRBD2 (5 bases). The ends were cut back, 2 bases at V and 5 bases at J, with 10 bases in the middle. This CDR3 contains 13 residues. CDR1 and CDR2 (germline): SGHNT, YYREEE (reference sequence). CDR3 DNA: TGTGCCAGCAGCTTCCCGTGGGAGGAGACCCAGTACTTC. It codes for CASSFPWEETQYF.

This chain joins TRBV28 and TRBJ1-1; D not certain. Germline-derived CDR1 and CDR2 are MDHEN and SYDVKM. The CDR3 has 16 residues. Trimming took off 2 bases at V and 5 bases at J, with 18 bases between the two ends. The chain's CDR3 is CASSLPVNGARTEAFF. In DNA, the CDR3 is TGTGCCAGCAGTTTACCCGTTAATGGAGCGAGGACTGAAGCTTTCTTT.

This chain joins TRBV30 and TRBJ1-5; 9 bases align to TRBD1. The CDR3 has 13 residues. Germline V gene data show CDR1 as GTSNPN and CDR2 as SVGIG (reference sequence). Trimming at V came to 5 bases and at J to 7 bases, leaving 6 bases not matched to a gene. The CDR3 nucleotides are TGTGCCTGGGAAAGGACAGGGGAACAGCCCCAGCATTTT. Amino acids: CAWERTGEQPQHF.

This chain uses TRBV9 with TRBJ2-7; 8 bases line up with TRBD1. The V gene end was trimmed by 7 bases and the J gene end by 7 bases; junction bases not matched to a gene: 13. This CDR3 contains 14 residues. Germline CDR1 is SGDLS and CDR2 is YYNGEE. In DNA, the CDR3 is TGTGCCAGCTCCTCGGCAGGGGGCTTCGGGGAGCAGTACTTC. It specifies CASSSAGGFGEQYF.

This clone was seen once. This rearrangement joins TRBV28 to TRBJ2-7, with 9 bases lining up with TRBD1. CDR3 length: 14 amino acids. In germline, CDR1 is MDHEN, CDR2 SYDVKM. Germline trimming cut 4 bases from V and 3 bases from J; bases unmatched to any gene: 4. The CDR3 region is CASSSGTGLYEQYF. In DNA form, the CDR3 reads TGTGCCAGCAGTTCCGGGACAGGGCTCTACGAGCAGTACTTC.

This clone was recorded a few times. The chain is built from TRBV7-2 and TRBJ1-3; the D is unclear. The germline V and J ends were trimmed by 1 base and 0 bases, with 13 bases remaining between them. CDR1 SGHTA and CDR2 FQGNSA come from the germline V gene. The CDR3 runs 17 residues. In nucleotides, the CDR3 is TGTGCCAGCAGCTTAGAGTTGGCGGGGTTCTCTGGAAACACCATATATTTT. This translates into CASSLELAGFSGNTIYF.

The chain couples TRBV7-2 to TRBJ2-1; TRBD1 matches at 9 bases. The CDR3 is 14 residues long. CDR1 and CDR2 (germline): SGHTA, FQGNSA. Germline trimming cut 5 bases from V and 9 bases from J; bases unmatched to any gene: 8. The CDR3 region has the DNA TGTGCCAGCAGCGCTGGACAGGGGCTGGGTGAGCAGTTCTTC. Amino acids: CASSAGQGLGEQFF.

The chain combines TRBV5-1 with TRBJ2-5; 7 bases agree with TRBD1. V lost 1 base to trimming and J lost 2 bases; unmatched junction nucleotides: 5. The CDR3 is 15 residues long. Germline V gene lookup returns CDR1 SGHRS and CDR2 YFSETQ. CDR3 coding DNA: TGCGCCAGCAGCTTGCTTGGGACAGAGCAAGAGACCCAGTACTTC. Its protein is CASSLLGTEQETQYF.

This chain links TRBV11-2 with TRBJ2-5, with D perhaps TRBD2 (6 bases). Germline loops: CDR1 SGHAT, CDR2 FQNNGV. The CDR3 is made up of 14 amino acids. V gave up 5 bases and J gave up 5 bases, with 15 bases separating them. DNA for the CDR3: TGTGCCAGCAGCCCCGGGGGAGGCTACGAGACCCAGTACTTC. It yields the protein CASSPGGGYETQYF.

This CDR3 is CASSSDRGGYGYTF. CDR3 DNA: TGTGCCAGCTCGTCAGACAGGGGAGGATATGGCTACACCTTC. The chain recombines TRBV18 with TRBJ1-2; 8 bases are shared with TRBD1. Germline V gene sequence: CDR1 KGHSH, CDR2 LQKENI. V was pared by 6 bases and J by 5 bases, with 8 bases of the junction left unmatched. This CDR3 contains 14 residues. The full variable domain, in which reference TRBV18 and TRBJ1-2 provide the parts outside the CDR3, is NAGVMQNPRHLVRRRGQEARLRCSPMKGHSHVYWYRQLPEEGLKFMVYLQKENIIDESGMPKERFSAEFPKEGPSILRIQQVVRGDSAAYFCASSSDRGGYGYTFGSGTRLTVV.

CDR3 region: CASSPSRLVANEKLFF. CDR3 DNA sequence: TGTGCCAGCAGTCCCTCCCGATTGGTAGCTAATGAAAAACTGTTTTTT. The rearrangement joins TRBV27 to TRBJ1-4; no firm D call. The germline V gene has CDR1 MNHEY and CDR2 SMNVEV (reference sequence). Trimming took off 5 bases at V and 3 bases at J, with 16 bases between the two ends. CDR3 length equals 16 residues.

This clone was seen a few times. The chain recombines TRBV5-1 with TRBJ2-5; 11 bases align to TRBD2. The germline V gene has CDR1 SGHRS and CDR2 YFSETQ. CDR3 length: 14 amino acids. Germline trimming cut 7 bases from V and 4 bases from J; bases unmatched to any gene: 6. CDR3 nucleotide sequence: TGCGCCAGCTTTAGCGGGGGGGCTGGAGAGACCCAGTACTTC. The encoded protein is CASFSGGAGETQYF.

The rearrangement joins TRBV28 to TRBJ1-2; 8 positions agree with TRBD1. V was clipped by 10 bases and J by 3 bases; unmatched bases: 7. The CDR3 is 13 amino acids. The germline gives CDR1 MDHEN, CDR2 SYDVKM. The CDR3 reads CATLGQGDYGYTF. DNA of the CDR3: TGTGCCACCCTCGGACAGGGCGACTATGGCTACACCTTC.

The rearrangement joins TRBV10-3 to TRBJ2-7, with D perhaps TRBD1 (7 bases). The CDR3 runs 18 residues. Germline CDR1 is ENHRY and CDR2 is SYGVKD. The V gene lost 5 bases and the J gene lost 0 bases, with 23 bases spanning the gap. This CDR3 reads CAISKPTGDREASYEQYF. CDR3 nucleotides: TGTGCCATCAGTAAGCCTACGGGGGACAGAGAGGCCTCCTACGAGCAGTACTTC.

V is TRBV28 and J is TRBJ2-7, with a weak D call TRBD2 (6 bases). This CDR3 spans 12 amino acids. V lost 6 bases and J 9 bases, leaving 15 bases between the germline ends. Germline-derived CDR1 and CDR2 are MDHEN and SYDVKM. The DNA of the CDR3 is TGTGCCAGCAGCACAGGCGGGGACGGGCAGTACTTC. Encoded protein: CASSTGGDGQYF. Full variable domain (rest looked up from reference TRBV28 and TRBJ2-7): DVKVTQSSRYLVKRTGEKVFLECVQDMDHENMFWYRQDPGLGLRLIYFSYDVKMKEKGDIPEGYSVSREKKERFSLILESASTNQTSMYLCASSTGGDGQYFGPGTRLTVT.

The chain carries TRBV7-2 and TRBJ2-7; possibly TRBD1 for D (5 bases). The V end was cut by 5 bases, the J end by 3 bases, with 14 bases between. CDR1 and CDR2 from the germline V gene are SGHTA and FQGNSA. The CDR3 spans 14 residues. As DNA, the CDR3 is TGTGCCAGCAGCCTGGTAGGGGCCTTCTACGAGCAGTACTTC. Protein: CASSLVGAFYEQYF. The full variable domain, in which reference TRBV7-2 and TRBJ2-7 provide the parts outside the CDR3, is GAGVSQSPSNKVTEKGKDVELRCDPISGHTALYWYRQSLGQGLEFLIYFQGNSAPDKSGLPSDRFSAERTGGSVSTLTIQRTQQEDSAVYLCASSLVGAFYEQYFGPGTRLTVT.

This rearrangement joins TRBV6-4 to TRBJ2-3; 8 bases match TRBD2. Trimming removed 3 bases from V and 2 bases from J; junction bases left unmatched: 1. Germline V lookup: CDR1 MRHNA, CDR2 SNTAGT. The CDR3 has 14 residues. The CDR3 nucleotides read TGTGCCAGCAGTGAGCGGGGGGCCACAGATACGCAGTATTTT. It is translated as CASSERGATDTQYF.

This sequence joins TRBV28 and TRBJ1-2; 9 nucleotides align to TRBD1. The V and J ends lost 6 bases and 7 bases, in that order; junction bases with no gene match: 6. The CDR3 extends over 13 amino acids. CDR1 and CDR2 (germline): MDHEN, SYDVKM. The CDR3 protein is CASRVTGGIGYTF. The CDR3 DNA reads TGTGCCAGCAGAGTAACAGGGGGCATTGGCTACACCTTC.

The chain carries TRBV9 and TRBJ2-5; 9 positions match TRBD1. CDR1 SGDLS and CDR2 YYNGEE come from the germline V gene. The V and J ends lost 8 bases and 4 bases, in that order; junction bases with no gene match: 15. CDR3 length: 16 amino acids. The CDR3 DNA reads TGTGCCAGTGACCGGTCCGGGACAGGGAGGGGAGAGACCCAGTACTTC. It specifies CASDRSGTGRGETQYF.

The genes are TRBV4-3 and TRBJ2-6, with 7 positions matching TRBD2. Germline-derived CDR1 and CDR2 are LGHNA and YSLEER. V gave up 7 bases and J gave up 0 bases; unmatched junction bases: 6. The CDR3 has 16 residues. As DNA, the CDR3 is TGCGCCAGCACCGGGGGAGGGGTCTCTGGGGCCAACGTCCTGACTTTC. Residues: CASTGGGVSGANVLTF.

The rearrangement joins TRBV27 to TRBJ2-7; TRBD1 agrees at 8 bases. The germline V gene has CDR1 MNHEY and CDR2 SMNVEV (reference sequence). Unmatched junction bases numbered 5, after V lost 4 bases and J lost 3 bases. This CDR3 is 14 amino acids long. CDR3 amino acids: CASSYGTGVYEQYF. The CDR3 DNA follows: TGTGCCAGCAGTTATGGGACAGGTGTCTACGAGCAGTACTTC.

This clone occurred once. This chain uses TRBV2 with TRBJ2-2; TRBD1 might be the D (5 bases). This CDR3 spans 15 amino acids. Trimming removed 2 bases from V and 6 bases from J, with 13 bases in between. From germline, CDR1 is SNHLY and CDR2 FYNNEI. This chain's CDR3 is CASSEIRAGPGELFF. The CDR3 bases are TGTGCCAGCAGTGAAATCCGGGCAGGGCCCGGGGAGCTGTTTTTT.

J is TRBJ1-6 and V is TRBV27; 10 nucleotides line up with TRBD1. The germline V gene has CDR1 MNHEY and CDR2 SMNVEV (reference sequence). The ends lost 5 bases at V and 3 bases at J; junction bases unmatched: 4. This CDR3 has 16 amino acids. Written as DNA, the CDR3 is TGTGCCAGCAGTCCGGGACAGGGGAACTATAATTCACCCCTCCACTTT. This translates into CASSPGQGNYNSPLHF.

A note on this clone: The identical CDR3 is also encoded by other nucleotide sequences in the sample. The DNA for the CDR3 is TGTGCCAGCAGGCAGGGCTACGAGCAGTACTTC. It translates to CASRQGYEQYF. The chain carries TRBV28 and TRBJ2-7, with D maybe TRBD1 (5 bases). The CDR3 has 11 amino acids. Per germline, CDR1 MDHEN and CDR2 SYDVKM. Trimming removed 6 bases from V and 3 bases from J, with 6 bases in between.

A few counts support this clone. In DNA form, the CDR3 reads TGTGCCAGCAGCCCCGGACTCCCCTACGAGCAGTACTTC. Protein: CASSPGLPYEQYF. V gene TRBV7-9 combines with J gene TRBJ2-7; possibly TRBD2 for D (5 bases). This CDR3 comprises 13 residues. CDR1 and CDR2 (germline): SEHNR, FQNEAQ (reference sequence). With 5 bases removed from V and 2 bases from J, the gap between germline ends came to 10 bases.

This chain joins TRBV11-2 and TRBJ2-7; 7 bases map to TRBD1. The CDR3 is 12 amino acids. Germline CDR1 is SGHAT and CDR2 is FQNNGV. Trimming removed 6 bases from V and 6 bases from J; junction bases left unmatched: 5. In DNA, the CDR3 is TGTGCCAGCAGAACAGACAGGGCCGAGCAGTACTTC. Encoded protein: CASRTDRAEQYF.

J is TRBJ2-7 and V is TRBV18, with D maybe TRBD2 (7 bases). The CDR3 has 14 amino acids. Germline CDR1 and CDR2: KGHSH and LQKENI. Trimming pared 6 bases from V and 3 bases from J, leaving 15 bases between. CDR3 in amino acids: CASSRGGHLYEQYF. CDR3 in DNA: TGTGCCAGCTCTCGCGGGGGACACCTCTACGAGCAGTACTTC. The variable domain in full, completed from reference TRBV18 and TRBJ2-7, reads NAGVMQNPRHLVRRRGQEARLRCSPMKGHSHVYWYRQLPEEGLKFMVYLQKENIIDESGMPKERFSAEFPKEGPSILRIQQVVRGDSAAYFCASSRGGHLYEQYFGPGTRLTVT.

The chain recombines TRBV28 with TRBJ1-5, with D maybe TRBD1 (6 bases). CDR1 is MDHEN and CDR2 is SYDVKM in the germline V gene. The CDR3 is made up of 19 amino acids. With 8 bases removed from V and 0 bases from J, the gap between germline ends came to 26 bases. This chain's CDR3 is CASSKGGGLGRGSNQPQHF. The CDR3, as DNA: TGTGCCAGCTCAAAGGGGGGGGGCCTGGGTCGGGGTAGCAATCAGCCCCAGCATTTT. Using reference TRBV28 and TRBJ1-5 for the parts outside the CDR3, the full variable domain is DVKVTQSSRYLVKRTGEKVFLECVQDMDHENMFWYRQDPGLGLRLIYFSYDVKMKEKGDIPEGYSVSREKKERFSLILESASTNQTSMYLCASSKGGGLGRGSNQPQHFGDGTRLSIL.

J is TRBJ2-1 and V is TRBV11-3, with TRBD2 matching 13 bases. Trimming removed 0 bases from V and 6 bases from J; junction bases left unmatched: 8. Germline V lookup: CDR1 SGHNT, CDR2 YENEEA. The CDR3 is 18 amino acids. CDR3 in amino acids: CASSLDQGGTSGVNEQFF. The CDR3 DNA is TGTGCCAGCAGCTTAGATCAAGGGGGGACTAGCGGGGTCAATGAGCAGTTCTTC.

This rearrangement joins TRBV2 to TRBJ1-5; 8 bases map to TRBD1. Germline trimming cut 5 bases from V and 0 bases from J; bases unmatched to any gene: 3. The CDR3 covers 15 residues. Germline V gives CDR1 SNHLY, CDR2 FYNNEI. CDR3 DNA: TGTGCCAGCAGTAGACAGGGGAGTAGCAATCAGCCCCAGCATTTT. This codes for CASSRQGSSNQPQHF.